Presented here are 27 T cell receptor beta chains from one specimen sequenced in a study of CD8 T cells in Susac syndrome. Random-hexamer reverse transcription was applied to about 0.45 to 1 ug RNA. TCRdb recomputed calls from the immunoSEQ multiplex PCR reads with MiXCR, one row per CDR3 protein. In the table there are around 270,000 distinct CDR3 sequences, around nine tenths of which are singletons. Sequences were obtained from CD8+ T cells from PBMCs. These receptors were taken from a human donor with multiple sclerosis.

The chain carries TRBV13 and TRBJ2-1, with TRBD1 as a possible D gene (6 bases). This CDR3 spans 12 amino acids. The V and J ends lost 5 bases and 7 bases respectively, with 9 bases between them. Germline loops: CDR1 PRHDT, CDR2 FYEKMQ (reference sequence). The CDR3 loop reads CASSTDRNEQFF. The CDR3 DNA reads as TGTGCCAGCAGCACCGACAGGAATGAGCAGTTCTTC. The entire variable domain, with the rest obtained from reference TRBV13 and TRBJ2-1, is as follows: AAGVIQSPRHLIKEKRETATLKCYPIPRHDTVYWYQQGPGQDPQFLISFYEKMQSDKGSIPDRFSAQQFSDYHSELNMSSLELGDSALYFCASSTDRNEQFFGPGTRLTVL.

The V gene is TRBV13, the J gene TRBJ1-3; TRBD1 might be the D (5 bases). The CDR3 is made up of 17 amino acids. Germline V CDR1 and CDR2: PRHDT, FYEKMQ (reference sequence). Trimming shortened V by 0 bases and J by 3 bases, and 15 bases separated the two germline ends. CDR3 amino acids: CASSLGRGGEYGNTIYF. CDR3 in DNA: TGTGCCAGCAGCTTAGGCCGCGGGGGGGAGTATGGAAACACCATATATTTT.

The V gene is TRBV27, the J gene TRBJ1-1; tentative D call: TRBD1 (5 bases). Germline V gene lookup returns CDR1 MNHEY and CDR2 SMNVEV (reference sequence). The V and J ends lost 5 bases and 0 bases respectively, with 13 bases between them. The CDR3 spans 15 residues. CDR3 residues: CASSPPGRVNTEAFF. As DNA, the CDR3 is TGTGCCAGCAGTCCCCCGGGGCGGGTGAACACTGAAGCTTTCTTT.

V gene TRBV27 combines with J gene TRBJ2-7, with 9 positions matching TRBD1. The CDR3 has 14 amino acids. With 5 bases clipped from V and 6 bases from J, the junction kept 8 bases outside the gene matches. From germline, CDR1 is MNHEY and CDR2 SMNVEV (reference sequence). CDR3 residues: CASSARDRVGEQYF. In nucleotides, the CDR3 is TGTGCCAGCAGTGCCCGGGACAGGGTGGGCGAGCAGTACTTC.

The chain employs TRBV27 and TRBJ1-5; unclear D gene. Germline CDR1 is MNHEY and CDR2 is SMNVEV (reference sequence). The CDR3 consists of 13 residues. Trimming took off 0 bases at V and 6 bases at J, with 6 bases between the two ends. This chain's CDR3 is CASSLSALQPQHF. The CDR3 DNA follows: TGTGCCAGCAGTTTATCGGCCCTTCAGCCCCAGCATTTT.

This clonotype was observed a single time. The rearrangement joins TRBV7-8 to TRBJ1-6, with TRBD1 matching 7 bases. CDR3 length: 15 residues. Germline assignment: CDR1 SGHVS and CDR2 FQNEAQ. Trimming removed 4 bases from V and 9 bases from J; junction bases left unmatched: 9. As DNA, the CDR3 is TGTGCCAGCAGCTCCCTGGGTGACAGGGTTTCACCCCTCCACTTT. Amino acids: CASSSLGDRVSPLHF.

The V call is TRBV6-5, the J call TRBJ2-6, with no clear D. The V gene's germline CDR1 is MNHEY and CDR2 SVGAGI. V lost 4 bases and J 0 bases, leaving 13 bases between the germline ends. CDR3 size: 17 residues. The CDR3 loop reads CASSFLVGGSGANVLTF. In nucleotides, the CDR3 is TGTGCCAGCAGTTTCCTAGTTGGTGGCTCTGGGGCCAACGTCCTGACTTTC.

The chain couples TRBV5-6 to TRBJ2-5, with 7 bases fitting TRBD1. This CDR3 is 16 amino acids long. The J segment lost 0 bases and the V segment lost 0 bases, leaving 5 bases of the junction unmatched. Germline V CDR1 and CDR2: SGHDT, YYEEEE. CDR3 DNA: TGTGCCAGCAGCTTGGGAGGGGGCGCGTACCAAGAGACCCAGTACTTC. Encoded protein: CASSLGGGAYQETQYF.

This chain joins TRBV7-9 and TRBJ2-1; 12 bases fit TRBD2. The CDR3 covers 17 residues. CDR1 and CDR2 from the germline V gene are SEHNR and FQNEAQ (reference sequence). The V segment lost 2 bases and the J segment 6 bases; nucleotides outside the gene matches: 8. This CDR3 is CASSLPTSGSSGNEQFF. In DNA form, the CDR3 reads TGTGCCAGCAGCTTACCGACTAGCGGGAGTTCAGGCAATGAGCAGTTCTTC.

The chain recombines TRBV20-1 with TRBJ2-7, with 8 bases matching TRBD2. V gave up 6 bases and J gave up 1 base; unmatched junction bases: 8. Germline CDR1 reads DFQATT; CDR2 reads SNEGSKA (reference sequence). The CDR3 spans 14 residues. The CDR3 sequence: CSAAQRERSYEQYF. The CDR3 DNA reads TGCAGTGCCGCGCAGCGGGAGCGATCCTACGAGCAGTACTTC.

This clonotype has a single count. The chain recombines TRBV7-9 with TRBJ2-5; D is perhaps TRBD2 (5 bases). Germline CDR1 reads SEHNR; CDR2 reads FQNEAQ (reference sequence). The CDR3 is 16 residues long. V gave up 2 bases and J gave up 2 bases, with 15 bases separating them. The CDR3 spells CASSLIPEAPQETQYF. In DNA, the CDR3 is TGTGCCAGCAGCTTAATCCCGGAGGCCCCTCAAGAGACCCAGTACTTC.

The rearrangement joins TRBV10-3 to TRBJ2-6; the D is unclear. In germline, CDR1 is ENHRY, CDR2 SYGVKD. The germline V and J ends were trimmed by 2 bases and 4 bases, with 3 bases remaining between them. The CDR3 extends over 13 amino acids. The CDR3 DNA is TGTGCCATCAGTGAGCCCGGGGCCAACGTCCTGACTTTC. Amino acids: CAISEPGANVLTF.

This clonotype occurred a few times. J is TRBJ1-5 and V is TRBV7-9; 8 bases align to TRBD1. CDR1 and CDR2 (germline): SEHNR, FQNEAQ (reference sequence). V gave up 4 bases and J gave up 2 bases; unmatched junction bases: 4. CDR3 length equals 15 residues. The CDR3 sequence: CASSSTGDGNQPQHF. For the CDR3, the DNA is TGTGCCAGCAGCTCGACAGGGGACGGCAATCAGCCCCAGCATTTT.

CDR3 coding DNA: TGTGCCAGTAGTATAGATGGGACAGTTCAAGAGACCCAGTACTTC. It yields the protein CASSIDGTVQETQYF. V and J are TRBV19 and TRBJ2-5, with 7 bases identical to TRBD1. With V trimmed by 0 bases and J by 2 bases, 3 bases remained unmatched. The germline gives CDR1 LNHDA, CDR2 SQIVND (reference sequence). This CDR3 contains 15 residues.

The CDR3 loop is CAWSANAETQYF. The CDR3 nucleotides read TGTGCCTGGAGTGCAAACGCAGAGACCCAGTACTTC. The chain combines TRBV30 with TRBJ2-5, with D unresolved. The length of the CDR3 is 12 residues. Trimming took 1 base from V and 4 from J, leaving 7 bases between them. Germline assignment: CDR1 GTSNPN and CDR2 SVGIG (reference sequence).

CDR3 region: CASSQGDVSSYNEQFF. CDR3 bases: TGCGCCAGCAGCCAAGGGGACGTTAGCTCCTACAATGAGCAGTTCTTC. This chain joins TRBV4-3 and TRBJ2-1; D possibly uses TRBD1 or TRBD2 (5 bases each). The CDR3 length is 16 residues. CDR1 and CDR2 (germline): LGHNA, YSLEER. V was pared by 1 base and J by 0 bases, with 10 bases between.

DNA for the CDR3: TGTGCCAGCAGGAGGGGGGACAGCTACGAGCAGTACTTC. It codes for CASRRGDSYEQYF. The rearrangement joins TRBV2 to TRBJ2-7; TRBD1 is a possible D gene (7 bases). Trimming removed 6 bases from V and 3 bases from J, with 12 bases in between. The length of the CDR3 is 13 residues. Germline V CDR1 and CDR2: SNHLY, FYNNEI.

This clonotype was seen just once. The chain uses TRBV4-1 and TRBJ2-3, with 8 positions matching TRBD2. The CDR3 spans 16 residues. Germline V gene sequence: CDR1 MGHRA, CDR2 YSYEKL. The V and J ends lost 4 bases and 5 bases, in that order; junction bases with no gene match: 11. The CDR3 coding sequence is TGCGCCAGCAGCCCCCTTAGCGGGGCGCCTTTAGATACGCAGTATTTT. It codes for CASSPLSGAPLDTQYF.

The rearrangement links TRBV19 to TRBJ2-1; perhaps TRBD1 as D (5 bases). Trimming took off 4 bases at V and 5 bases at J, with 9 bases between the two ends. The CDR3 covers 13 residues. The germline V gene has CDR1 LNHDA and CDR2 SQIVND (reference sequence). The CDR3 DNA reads TGTGCCAGTAGTACCGCGGACAACAATGAGCAGTTCTTC. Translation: CASSTADNNEQFF. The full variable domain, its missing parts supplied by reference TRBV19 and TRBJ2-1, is DGGITQSPKYLFRKEGQNVTLSCEQNLNHDAMYWYRQDPGQGLRLIYYSQIVNDFQKGDIAEGYSVSREKKESFPLTVTSAQKNPTAFYLCASSTADNNEQFFGPGTRLTVL.

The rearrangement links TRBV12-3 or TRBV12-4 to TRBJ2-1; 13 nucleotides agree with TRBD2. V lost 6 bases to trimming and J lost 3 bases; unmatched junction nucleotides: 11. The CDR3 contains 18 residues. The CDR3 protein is CASSTPLRTSGGYNEQFF. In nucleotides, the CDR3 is TGTGCCAGCAGCACCCCCCTACGGACTAGCGGGGGCTACAATGAGCAGTTCTTC.

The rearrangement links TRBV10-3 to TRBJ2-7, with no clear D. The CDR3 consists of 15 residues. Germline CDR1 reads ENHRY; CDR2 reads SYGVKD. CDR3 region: CAKSDSESLSYEQYF. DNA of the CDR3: TGTGCTAAAAGTGACTCAGAGTCCCTTAGCTACGAGCAGTACTTC.

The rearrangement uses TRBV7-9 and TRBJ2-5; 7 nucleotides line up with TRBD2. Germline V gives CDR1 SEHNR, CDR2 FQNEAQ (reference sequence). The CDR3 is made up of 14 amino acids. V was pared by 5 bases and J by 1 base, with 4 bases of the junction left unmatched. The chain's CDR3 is CASSPWTSQETQYF. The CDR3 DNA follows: TGTGCCAGCAGCCCTTGGACTAGCCAAGAGACCCAGTACTTC.

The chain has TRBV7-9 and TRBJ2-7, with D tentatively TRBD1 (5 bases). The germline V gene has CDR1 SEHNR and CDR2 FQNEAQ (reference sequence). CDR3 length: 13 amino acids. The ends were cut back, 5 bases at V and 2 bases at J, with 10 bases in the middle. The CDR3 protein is CASSGQLTYEQYF. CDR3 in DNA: TGTGCCAGCAGCGGACAACTAACCTACGAGCAGTACTTC.

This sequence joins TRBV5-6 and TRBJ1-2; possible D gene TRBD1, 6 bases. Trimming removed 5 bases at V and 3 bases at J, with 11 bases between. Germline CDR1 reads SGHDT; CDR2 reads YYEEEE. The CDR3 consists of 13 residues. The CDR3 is CASRAGEHYGYTF. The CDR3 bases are TGTGCCAGCAGGGCAGGGGAGCACTATGGCTACACCTTC.

CDR3 DNA sequence: TGTGCCACCCACCGGGACTCGTACCCCCCTGAGCAGTTCTTC. Its translation is CATHRDSYPPEQFF. The chain joins TRBV19 to TRBJ2-1, with a tentative D call TRBD2 (6 bases). The germline gives CDR1 LNHDA, CDR2 SQIVND (reference sequence). The CDR3 totals 14 residues. Trimming took 10 bases from V and 9 from J, leaving 22 bases between them.

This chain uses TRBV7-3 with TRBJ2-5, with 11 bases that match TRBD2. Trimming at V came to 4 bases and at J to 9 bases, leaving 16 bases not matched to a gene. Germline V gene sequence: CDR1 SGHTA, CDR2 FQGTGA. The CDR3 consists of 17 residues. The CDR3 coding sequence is TGTGCCAGCAGCTCCTGGACTAGCGGGCCGGTAGTCGGGTCCCAGTACTTC. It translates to CASSSWTSGPVVGSQYF.

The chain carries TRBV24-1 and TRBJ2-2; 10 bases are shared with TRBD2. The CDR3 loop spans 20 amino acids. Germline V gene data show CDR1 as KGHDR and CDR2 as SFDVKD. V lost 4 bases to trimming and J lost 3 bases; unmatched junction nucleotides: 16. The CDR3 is CATSDLIFPSGSRYTGELFF. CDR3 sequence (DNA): TGTGCCACCAGTGACCTAATATTCCCTAGCGGGAGTAGGTACACCGGGGAGCTGTTTTTT.